Listed here are 2 T cell receptor beta chains from one sample, sequenced in a study of control samples from healthy donors and cancer patients. Generated by immunoSEQ multiplex PCR, the TCRdb table keeps only in-frame clones and is missing some. Here the sample spans fewer than 200,000 clones, about 95% being singletons. The sequencing sample was made of PBMCs. The receptors were gathered from a man aged 60 to 75 with colorectal cancer.

This chain links TRBV19 with TRBJ1-6, with D perhaps matching TRBD1 (5 bases). This CDR3 has 15 amino acids. CDR1 is LNHDA, CDR2 SQIVND, per germline (reference sequence). V was cut by 6 bases and J by 10 bases, with 19 bases left in between. The CDR3 DNA reads TGTGCCAGTAGGGGGGGGACCGGGAGGGAATCACCCCTCCACTTT. It yields the protein CASRGGTGRESPLHF.

V usage is TRBV5-6 and J usage is TRBJ1-5; D may be TRBD1 (6 bases). V lost 4 bases to trimming and J lost 4 bases, with 18 bases between them. The CDR3 runs to 16 residues. Germline assignment: CDR1 SGHDT and CDR2 YYEEEE. The CDR3 reads CASSPGAGGRNQPQHF. The CDR3 nucleotides are TGTGCCAGCAGCCCCGGGGCGGGGGGCCGAAATCAGCCCCAGCATTTT.